What follows are 26 T cell receptor beta chains derived from one specimen sequenced in a study of blood T cell repertoires in COVID-19 (dated by TCRdb to about 2020). The library was produced with the immunoSEQ multiplex PCR assay. TCRdb holds this immuneACCESS table with in-frame rearrangements only. Some clones are missing; in checked studies, unresolved V genes explain under half, and the rest has no known cause. The sample has roughly 290,000 clones on record, 70% to 90% of them singletons. Approximately 4.2% of the sample comes from the top ten. The sequencing sample was made of PBMCs or T cells enriched from blood (not recorded which). Source of these receptors: a woman in her 30s who had recovered from COVID-19.

The V gene is TRBV6-4, the J gene TRBJ1-2; TRBD1 is a possible D gene (6 bases). The CDR3 totals 14 residues. V was pared by 6 bases and J by 1 base, with 12 bases between. The germline V gene has CDR1 MRHNA and CDR2 SNTAGT. CDR3 protein: CASRPGHLNYGYTF. CDR3 bases: TGTGCCAGCAGACCGGGACACCTTAACTATGGCTACACCTTC.

This chain links TRBV11-2 with TRBJ1-1; TRBD1 is a possible D gene (6 bases). The CDR3 loop spans 16 amino acids. Trimming cost V 2 bases and J 3 bases, with 16 bases left between them. Germline CDR1 reads SGHAT; CDR2 reads FQNNGV. CDR3 sequence: CASSLMEQGGHTEAFF. The CDR3 nucleotides read TGTGCCAGCAGCTTAATGGAACAGGGAGGGCACACTGAAGCTTTCTTT.

The chain has TRBV7-9 and TRBJ1-2; 8 positions agree with TRBD1. The CDR3 runs to 14 residues. Per germline, CDR1 SEHNR and CDR2 FQNEAQ (reference sequence). V shed 2 bases and J 6 bases; nucleotides not matched to a gene: 5. This CDR3 is CASSLPDRAHGYTF. In DNA form, the CDR3 reads TGTGCCAGCAGCTTACCGGACAGGGCGCATGGCTACACCTTC.

V and J are TRBV3-1 (or the pseudogene TRBV3-2) and TRBJ2-3, with D uncertain. The V gene lost 1 base and the J gene lost 8 bases, with 7 bases spanning the gap. Germline CDR1 is LGHDT and CDR2 is YNNKEL (reference sequence). CDR3 length: 12 amino acids. CDR3 loop: CASSQVFGTQYF. DNA of the CDR3: TGTGCCAGCAGCCAAGTGTTCGGTACGCAGTATTTT.

The rearrangement links TRBV11-3 to TRBJ2-3, with 8 bases that match TRBD2. CDR1 and CDR2 (germline): SGHNT, YENEEA. This CDR3 has 15 amino acids. The trim removed 5 bases at V and 4 bases at J, leaving 8 bases unmatched. CDR3 in amino acids: CASSDRTSLSDTQYF. In DNA form, the CDR3 reads TGTGCCAGCAGCGATCGGACTAGCCTCTCAGATACGCAGTATTTT.

The chain couples TRBV5-5 to TRBJ1-5; TRBD1 matches 8 bases. Losses at the gene ends were 0 bases for V and 6 bases for J; bases not matched to a gene: 14. The CDR3 sequence is 18 residues long. The germline CDR1 and CDR2 sequences are SGHKS and YYEKEE (reference sequence). The CDR3 nucleotides are TGTGCCAGCAGCTTGGCCGGGGGACAGGTGAGTTTCTTTCAGCCCCAGCATTTT. This sequence encodes CASSLAGGQVSFFQPQHF.

This clone has only a few counts. CDR3 nucleotides: TGTGCCAGCAGTTTTCAGGGGTATAGCAATCAGCCCCAGCATTTT. This gives the protein CASSFQGYSNQPQHF. This chain joins TRBV28 and TRBJ1-5; perhaps TRBD1 as D (6 bases). The CDR3 has 15 residues. V lost 3 bases and J 0 bases, leaving 9 bases between the germline ends. Germline CDR1 and CDR2: MDHEN and SYDVKM. The variable domain in full, completed from reference TRBV28 and TRBJ1-5, reads DVKVTQSSRYLVKRTGEKVFLECVQDMDHENMFWYRQDPGLGLRLIYFSYDVKMKEKGDIPEGYSVSREKKERFSLILESASTNQTSMYLCASSFQGYSNQPQHFGDGTRLSIL.

The V call is TRBV7-3, the J call TRBJ1-2; TRBD1 matches 7 bases. In germline, CDR1 is SGHTA, CDR2 FQGTGA. After removal of 2 bases from V and 6 bases from J, the junction contained 9 bases not matched to a gene. The CDR3 is 15 amino acids. This CDR3 is CASSLGGGGIDGYTF. In DNA, the CDR3 is TGTGCCAGCAGCTTAGGAGGGGGCGGTATAGATGGCTACACCTTC.

The J gene is TRBJ2-5, the V gene TRBV14; D perhaps matches TRBD1 (7 bases). The ends were cut back, 3 bases at V and 1 base at J, with 12 bases in the middle. The CDR3 is 15 residues long. CDR1 is SGHDN, CDR2 FVKESK, per germline. The CDR3, as DNA: TGTGCCAGCAGCCACGGCGGGACAGCCCAAGAGACCCAGTACTTC. Translated: CASSHGGTAQETQYF.

This chain links TRBV28 with TRBJ1-1, with 8 bases identical to TRBD1. This CDR3 is built from 12 residues. The germline V gene has CDR1 MDHEN and CDR2 SYDVKM. V trimming: 5 bases; J trimming: 10 bases; junction bases outside the gene matches: 6. CDR3 sequence reads: CASSLTTGAAFF. Written as DNA, the CDR3 is TGTGCCAGCAGTCTCACGACAGGGGCAGCTTTCTTT. The variable domain in full, completed from reference TRBV28 and TRBJ1-1, reads DVKVTQSSRYLVKRTGEKVFLECVQDMDHENMFWYRQDPGLGLRLIYFSYDVKMKEKGDIPEGYSVSREKKERFSLILESASTNQTSMYLCASSLTTGAAFFGQGTRLTVV.

This chain uses TRBV5-8 with TRBJ1-5; 7 positions match TRBD1. CDR1 and CDR2 (germline): SGHTS, YDEGEE. There are 19 residues in the CDR3. J lost 2 bases, V lost 0 bases, and 14 bases had no gene match. CDR3 residues: CASSLGKGGVLLGNQPQHF. The CDR3 DNA sequence: TGTGCCAGCAGCTTGGGGAAAGGGGGCGTCTTGTTGGGCAATCAGCCCCAGCATTTT. The whole variable domain, remainder taken from reference TRBV5-8 and TRBJ1-5, is EAGVTQSPTHLIKTRGQQATLRCSPISGHTSVYWYQQALGLGLQFLLWYDEGEERNRGNFPPRFSGRQFPNYSSELNVNALELEDSALYLCASSLGKGGVLLGNQPQHFGDGTRLSIL.

This chain joins TRBV6-4 and TRBJ2-3, with TRBD2 matching over 9 bases. The V and J ends lost 6 bases and 0 bases, in that order; junction bases with no gene match: 4. Germline CDR1 and CDR2: MRHNA and SNTAGT. The CDR3 is 15 amino acids. CDR3 amino acids: CASRPLAGSTDTQYF. The CDR3 DNA is TGTGCCAGCAGGCCCCTAGCGGGAAGCACAGATACGCAGTATTTT.

About this clone: One junction end does not reproduce the germline sequence, and a read error may be involved. The gene calls are TRBV7-4 and TRBJ2-7; TRBD2 matches at 9 bases. The V gene's germline CDR1 is SGHVT and CDR2 SQSDAQ. The CDR3 length is 16 residues. The CDR3 reads CASSQVHGTSSSEQYF. The CDR3 nucleotides are TGTGCCAGCAGCCAGGTCCACGGGACTAGCTCCTCCGAGCAGTACTTC.

This clone is a singleton in its sample. The chain is built from TRBV5-4 and TRBJ1-6; maybe TRBD1 (6 bases). Trimming stripped 2 bases from V and 7 bases from J, with 13 bases between. Looked up from germline, CDR1 is SGHNT and CDR2 is YYREEE (reference sequence). The CDR3 has 15 residues. CDR3: CASSFGQTENSPLHF. Written as DNA, the CDR3 is TGTGCCAGCAGCTTCGGACAGACCGAAAATTCACCCCTCCACTTT.

V gene TRBV7-9 combines with J gene TRBJ1-5; 8 nucleotides agree with TRBD1. CDR3 length equals 15 residues. With 5 bases clipped from V and 3 bases from J, the junction kept 6 bases outside the gene matches. Looked up from germline, CDR1 is SEHNR and CDR2 is FQNEAQ (reference sequence). DNA for the CDR3: TGTGCCAGCAGCATAGGGACAGGTAACAATCAGCCCCAGCATTTT. Protein product: CASSIGTGNNQPQHF. The full variable domain, rest sourced from reference TRBV7-9 and TRBJ1-5, is DTGVSQNPRHKITKRGQNVTFRCDPISEHNRLYWYRQTLGQGPEFLTYFQNEAQLEKSRLLSDRFSAERPKGSFSTLEIQRTEQGDSAMYLCASSIGTGNNQPQHFGDGTRLSIL.

The genes are TRBV6-6 and TRBJ2-7; weak D call: TRBD2 (6 bases). There are 12 residues in the CDR3. CDR1 is MNHNY and CDR2 is SVGAGI in the germline V gene (reference sequence). V lost 8 bases and J 1 base, leaving 9 bases between the germline ends. CDR3 DNA sequence: TGTGCCAGCTCTGGGGGGTCCTACGAGCAGTACTTC. The encoded protein is CASSGGSYEQYF.

This chain joins TRBV28 and TRBJ2-4, with D perhaps TRBD2 (6 bases). In germline, CDR1 is MDHEN, CDR2 SYDVKM. The CDR3 spans 17 residues. Deletions cut 5 bases from V and 1 base from J, with 18 bases between. CDR3 sequence reads: CASSPALLEGAKNIQYF. CDR3 DNA: TGTGCCAGCAGTCCCGCCCTTCTGGAGGGGGCCAAAAACATTCAGTACTTC.

The chain is built from TRBV1 and TRBJ2-2; whether TRBD2, the table's D call, matches the DNA was not checked. TRBV1 is flagged as a pseudogene. This CDR3 spans 18 amino acids. The CDR3 protein is CTSSQVPLTSGGSGELFF. CDR3 nucleotides: TGCACCAGCAGCCAAGTCCCCCTAACTAGCGGGGGAAGCGGGGAGCTGTTTTTT.

This sequence joins TRBV9 and TRBJ2-1; D may be TRBD2 (6 bases). Germline-derived CDR1 and CDR2 are SGDLS and YYNGEE. The CDR3 length is 15 residues. Trimming removed 0 bases from V and 8 bases from J, with 15 bases in between. The CDR3 sequence is CASSVGASESYEQFF. CDR3 DNA: TGTGCCAGCAGCGTAGGGGCTAGCGAATCTTATGAGCAGTTCTTC.

The chain employs TRBV6-5 and TRBJ2-4; a possible D gene is TRBD1 (5 bases). This CDR3 has 11 amino acids. V dropped 10 bases and J dropped 7 bases, with 11 bases sitting between them. Germline V CDR1 and CDR2: MNHEY, SVGAGI. In DNA form, the CDR3 reads TGTGCCACCGACAGTAGCAACATTCAGTACTTC. It is translated as CATDSSNIQYF.

This chain connects TRBV7-8 to TRBJ2-1, with 9 bases aligning to TRBD2. Germline CDR1 SGHVS, CDR2 FQNEAQ. This CDR3 is 12 amino acids long. Trimming took 6 bases from V and 6 from J; bases not matched to a gene: 0. CDR3 amino acids: CASRTSGNEQFF. CDR3 nucleotides: TGTGCCAGCAGGACTAGCGGCAATGAGCAGTTCTTC.

The V call is TRBV28, the J call TRBJ2-1, with TRBD2 matching over 14 bases. With V trimmed by 5 bases and J by 6 bases, 6 bases remained unmatched. This CDR3 comprises 16 residues. Germline V gives CDR1 MDHEN, CDR2 SYDVKM. CDR3 sequence reads: CASSLGTSGSVNEQFF. The CDR3 nucleotides read TGTGCCAGCAGTCTAGGGACTAGCGGGAGTGTCAATGAGCAGTTCTTC.

J is TRBJ2-7 and V is TRBV10-3; the match to TRBD1 covers 7 bases. J was trimmed by 5 bases and V by 5 bases; bases with no gene match: 9. CDR1 and CDR2 (germline): ENHRY, SYGVKD. This CDR3 is built from 14 residues. CDR3 coding DNA: TGTGCCATCAGTCGGCGACAGGGTGTAAACGAGCAGTACTTC. This gives the protein CAISRRQGVNEQYF.

The rearrangement joins TRBV30 to TRBJ2-2, with D maybe TRBD1 (7 bases). V lost 3 bases to trimming and J lost 4 bases, with 18 bases between them. This CDR3 region has 16 residues. CDR1 is GTSNPN and CDR2 is SVGIG in the germline V gene (reference sequence). CDR3 in DNA: TGTGCCTGGAGAGACAGGGCCTGGGAGGCCACCGGGGAGCTGTTTTTT. This codes for CAWRDRAWEATGELFF.

The chain has TRBV6-1 and TRBJ1-2; 9 bases match TRBD1. The CDR3 totals 17 residues. The J segment lost 7 bases and the V segment lost 1 base, leaving 13 bases of the junction unmatched. Germline V lookup: CDR1 MNHNS, CDR2 SASEGT. CDR3 nucleotide sequence: TGTGCCAGCAGTGAAGGGTCTCTGCTACAGGGGGCGCTTGGCTACACCTTC. The encoded protein is CASSEGSLLQGALGYTF.

This clone has just a few counts. The chain recombines TRBV6-1 with TRBJ2-5; 11 positions agree with TRBD2. From germline, CDR1 is MNHNS and CDR2 SASEGT. The CDR3 loop spans 16 amino acids. The J segment lost 5 bases and the V segment lost 1 base, leaving 6 bases of the junction unmatched. The CDR3 protein is CASSEGVAGGHETQYF. CDR3 coding DNA: TGTGCCAGCAGTGAAGGGGTAGCGGGGGGGCATGAGACCCAGTACTTC.